This is a list of T cell receptor beta chains from one sample in a study of post-analysis software for immune sequencing data. TCRdb ran MiXCR on the PCR reads and lists one entry per CDR3 protein. Found here are 400,000 to 500,000 distinct CDR3 sequences, 39% of them singletons; the top ten hold approximately 7.1%. Sequenced sample: blood. The receptors were gathered from a girl aged 2 to 10 with multiple sclerosis. CDR3s include the opening cysteine and the closing phenylalanine or tryptophan. Fields, in order: V gene, D gene, J gene, clone size, CDR3 DNA, CDR3 protein. A D gene is named only where the DNA matches it firmly. Clone size appears in some rows only: once, few, many, or a class for an expanded clone.

v_call: TRBV7-9
d_call: -
j_call: TRBJ1-6
clone_size: -
cdr3_nt: TGTGCCAGCAGCCTCACAGGAAGCTCTAATTCACCCCTCCACTTT
cdr3_aa: CASSLTGSSNSPLHF

v_call: TRBV6-4
d_call: -
j_call: TRBJ2-7
clone_size: few
cdr3_nt: TGTGCCAGCAGTGTGGAGACAGGAACATCCTACGAGCAGTACTTC
cdr3_aa: CASSVETGTSYEQYF

v_call: TRBV12-3/TRBV12-4
d_call: TRBD2
j_call: TRBJ2-1
clone_size: -
cdr3_nt: TGTGCCAGCACCCCGGGAGGGGCCTACAATGAGCAGTTCTTC
cdr3_aa: CASTPGGAYNEQFF

v_call: TRBV7-2
d_call: -
j_call: TRBJ2-5
clone_size: -
cdr3_nt: TGTGCCAGCAGCTTGGAGGGGATGTACCAAGAGACCCAGTACTTC
cdr3_aa: CASSLEGMYQETQYF

v_call: TRBV9
d_call: -
j_call: TRBJ2-7
clone_size: many
cdr3_nt: TGTGCCAGCAGTGCCGCACAGGAGAATTACGAGCAGTACTTC
cdr3_aa: CASSAAQENYEQYF

v_call: TRBV7-3
d_call: TRBD1
j_call: TRBJ2-1
clone_size: -
cdr3_nt: TGTGCCAGCAGCTTGCCGGGACAGGGTCGTTACAATGAGCAGTTCTTC
cdr3_aa: CASSLPGQGRYNEQFF

v_call: TRBV28
d_call: -
j_call: TRBJ1-4
clone_size: -
cdr3_nt: TGTGCCAGCACCCCGGGGGCAACTAATGAAAAACTGTTTTTT
cdr3_aa: CASTPGATNEKLFF

v_call: TRBV12-3/TRBV12-4
d_call: -
j_call: TRBJ2-7
clone_size: few
cdr3_nt: TGTGCCAGCAGGCAGACCAGCTACGAGCAGTACTTC
cdr3_aa: CASRQTSYEQYF

v_call: TRBV20-1
d_call: -
j_call: TRBJ2-3
clone_size: -
cdr3_nt: TGCAGTCCCCTTCGGGGGAATACGCAGTATTTT
cdr3_aa: CSPLRGNTQYF

v_call: TRBV7-9
d_call: TRBD2
j_call: TRBJ2-1
clone_size: -
cdr3_nt: TGTGCCAGCAGCCCCAGACTAGCGGGAGGGTACAATGAGCAGTTCTTC
cdr3_aa: CASSPRLAGGYNEQFF

v_call: TRBV7-2
d_call: -
j_call: TRBJ2-3
clone_size: few
cdr3_nt: TGTGCCAGCAGCCCTGGTGGACCTAGCACAGATACGCAGTATTTT
cdr3_aa: CASSPGGPSTDTQYF

v_call: TRBV12-3/TRBV12-4
d_call: -
j_call: TRBJ1-1
clone_size: once
cdr3_nt: TGTGCCAGCAGTTTAGATATTGGGCAGAACACTGAAGCTTTCTTT
cdr3_aa: CASSLDIGQNTEAFF

v_call: TRBV27
d_call: -
j_call: TRBJ2-7
clone_size: few
cdr3_nt: TGTGCCAGCAGTCCCGAAACAGCCTCCTACGAGCAGTACTTC
cdr3_aa: CASSPETASYEQYF

v_call: TRBV20-1
d_call: -
j_call: TRBJ1-2
clone_size: few
cdr3_nt: TGCAGTGCTAGAGATTCACAGATAAGAGCTAACTATGGCTACACCTTC
cdr3_aa: CSARDSQIRANYGYTF

v_call: TRBV27
d_call: TRBD2
j_call: TRBJ2-1
clone_size: -
cdr3_nt: TGTGCCAGCAGTTTAGGGCGGGAGAGTAATGAGCAGTTCTTC
cdr3_aa: CASSLGRESNEQFF

v_call: TRBV7-9
d_call: -
j_call: TRBJ2-7
clone_size: few
cdr3_nt: TGTGCCAGCAGCGTAGGACCCGTCTACGAGCAGTACTTC
cdr3_aa: CASSVGPVYEQYF

v_call: TRBV2
d_call: -
j_call: TRBJ1-1
clone_size: few
cdr3_nt: TGTGCCAGCAGTGATGGACAGCCTTTTATGAACACTGAAGCTTTCTTT
cdr3_aa: CASSDGQPFMNTEAFF

v_call: TRBV6-1
d_call: TRBD2
j_call: TRBJ2-3
clone_size: -
cdr3_nt: TGTGCCAGCACTTGGGGACTAGAGGGCACAGATACGCAGTATTTT
cdr3_aa: CASTWGLEGTDTQYF

v_call: TRBV20-1
d_call: -
j_call: TRBJ1-5
clone_size: few
cdr3_nt: TGCAGTGCTAGAGATTCGAGGAATCAGCCCCAGCATTTT
cdr3_aa: CSARDSRNQPQHF

v_call: TRBV6-1
d_call: -
j_call: TRBJ1-5
clone_size: few
cdr3_nt: TGTGCCAGCAGTGACCGTATTGGGTTGGGGAATCAGCCCCAGCATTTT
cdr3_aa: CASSDRIGLGNQPQHF

v_call: TRBV5-1
d_call: -
j_call: TRBJ2-5
clone_size: few
cdr3_nt: TGCGCCAGCAGGCCTTTGGACAGCCAAGAGACCCAGTACTTC
cdr3_aa: CASRPLDSQETQYF

v_call: TRBV14
d_call: TRBD1
j_call: TRBJ2-1
clone_size: once
cdr3_nt: TGTGCCAGCAGCCAGGACAGGGTCCCCCTCGGTGAGCAGTTCTTC
cdr3_aa: CASSQDRVPLGEQFF

v_call: TRBV20-1
d_call: -
j_call: TRBJ1-1
clone_size: few
cdr3_nt: TGCAGTGCCCCAATGAACACTGAAGCTTTCTTT
cdr3_aa: CSAPMNTEAFF

v_call: TRBV7-9
d_call: -
j_call: TRBJ2-7
clone_size: -
cdr3_nt: TGTGCCAGCAGCTCCCTAGTGGGTTTGGACGAGCAGTACTTC
cdr3_aa: CASSSLVGLDEQYF

v_call: TRBV6-1
d_call: TRBD1
j_call: TRBJ2-7
clone_size: few
cdr3_nt: TGTGCCAGCAGCTATGGACAGGCTTTTGGGTACGAGCAGTACTTC
cdr3_aa: CASSYGQAFGYEQYF

v_call: TRBV3-1
d_call: -
j_call: TRBJ1-2
clone_size: -
cdr3_nt: TGTGCCAGCAGCCAAGTAATGGGGGGTGTCGGCTACACCTTC
cdr3_aa: CASSQVMGGVGYTF

v_call: TRBV2
d_call: -
j_call: TRBJ1-2
clone_size: -
cdr3_nt: TGTGCCAGCAGAGAAATTAATAGCCTTAACTATGGCTACACCTTC
cdr3_aa: CASREINSLNYGYTF

v_call: TRBV5-1
d_call: -
j_call: TRBJ1-2
clone_size: -
cdr3_nt: TGCGCCAGCAGCTTGCGCCTACAGTCCAACTATGGCTACACCTTC
cdr3_aa: CASSLRLQSNYGYTF

v_call: TRBV3-1
d_call: -
j_call: TRBJ2-1
clone_size: few
cdr3_nt: TGTGCCAGCAGCCAAGAGTGGGGATCTTACAATGAGCAGTTCTTC
cdr3_aa: CASSQEWGSYNEQFF

v_call: TRBV3-1
d_call: TRBD2
j_call: TRBJ2-5
clone_size: -
cdr3_nt: TGTGCCAGCAGCCCCGCTCTATACGGACTAGCGGGAGAGCAGTACTTC
cdr3_aa: CASSPALYGLAGEQYF

v_call: TRBV4-2
d_call: TRBD2
j_call: TRBJ2-5
clone_size: -
cdr3_nt: TGTGCCAGCAGCCAAGATCGGAGGCTAGCGGGAGGGAGAAATGAGCAGTACTTC
cdr3_aa: CASSQDRRLAGGRNEQYF

v_call: TRBV28
d_call: TRBD1
j_call: TRBJ2-5
clone_size: few
cdr3_nt: TGTGCCAGCAGGCTCCGGGACAGGGGGTTTCAAGAGACCCAGTACTTC
cdr3_aa: CASRLRDRGFQETQYF

v_call: TRBV6-5
d_call: -
j_call: TRBJ2-7
clone_size: few
cdr3_nt: TGTGCCAGCAGTTACGCGGGGGCATTCTACGAGCAGTACTTC
cdr3_aa: CASSYAGAFYEQYF

v_call: TRBV12-3/TRBV12-4
d_call: TRBD1
j_call: TRBJ1-5
clone_size: -
cdr3_nt: TGTGCCAGCAGTTCCAGGGGGCTTCTAGAACAGCCCCAGCATTTT
cdr3_aa: CASSSRGLLEQPQHF

v_call: TRBV20-1
d_call: TRBD2
j_call: TRBJ2-1
clone_size: -
cdr3_nt: TGCAGTGCTATTTCCCGCGGGAGGGGATACAATGAGCAGTTCTTC
cdr3_aa: CSAISRGRGYNEQFF

v_call: TRBV28
d_call: -
j_call: TRBJ2-7
clone_size: -
cdr3_nt: TGTGCCACCCGAATTGGGGGTAACTCCTACGAGCAGTACTTC
cdr3_aa: CATRIGGNSYEQYF

v_call: TRBV12-3/TRBV12-4
d_call: -
j_call: TRBJ2-1
clone_size: -
cdr3_nt: TGTGCCAGCACACTACCAGGCTGGGGGCCAGATGAGCAGTTCTTC
cdr3_aa: CASTLPGWGPDEQFF

v_call: TRBV29-1
d_call: -
j_call: TRBJ1-1
clone_size: -
cdr3_nt: TGCAGCTATCACCCCTATCAAGGCACCCTCACTGAAGCTTTCTTT
cdr3_aa: CSYHPYQGTLTEAFF

v_call: TRBV28
d_call: -
j_call: TRBJ1-6
clone_size: -
cdr3_nt: TGTGCCAGCAGCCTGAATGGGAGAAATTCACCCCTCCACTTT
cdr3_aa: CASSLNGRNSPLHF

v_call: TRBV15
d_call: -
j_call: TRBJ2-6
clone_size: -
cdr3_nt: TGTGCCACCAGCAGAGATCCCCTACAGGGAGCAGGGGCCAACGTCCTGACTTTC
cdr3_aa: CATSRDPLQGAGANVLTF

v_call: TRBV20-1
d_call: -
j_call: TRBJ1-2
clone_size: few
cdr3_nt: TGCAGTGCTAGAGAGGGTGGTAACTATGGCTACACCTTC
cdr3_aa: CSAREGGNYGYTF

v_call: TRBV6-5
d_call: TRBD1
j_call: TRBJ1-2
clone_size: -
cdr3_nt: TGTGCCAGCAGTTACTCGGCGGGACAGGGCTATGGCTACACCTTC
cdr3_aa: CASSYSAGQGYGYTF

v_call: TRBV5-1
d_call: -
j_call: TRBJ1-4
clone_size: -
cdr3_nt: TGCGCCAGCAGCCTGACCGGGACACCCTATGAAAAGCTGTTTTTT
cdr3_aa: CASSLTGTPYEKLFF

v_call: TRBV25-1
d_call: -
j_call: TRBJ2-5
clone_size: -
cdr3_nt: TGTGTCAGCAGCCAAGGGTCTAGCGCGGAGACCCAGTACTTC
cdr3_aa: CVSSQGSSAETQYF

v_call: TRBV5-5
d_call: -
j_call: TRBJ2-1
clone_size: -
cdr3_nt: TGTGCCAGCAGCTTAGAGGGAGGAAACAATGAGCAGTTCTTC
cdr3_aa: CASSLEGGNNEQFF

v_call: TRBV20-1
d_call: TRBD1
j_call: TRBJ1-2
clone_size: -
cdr3_nt: TGCAGTGCTAGACAGGACAGGGGTGGCTACACCTTC
cdr3_aa: CSARQDRGGYTF

v_call: TRBV20-1
d_call: -
j_call: TRBJ1-5
clone_size: -
cdr3_nt: TGCAGTGCCGGGGTCCTCGCAAGCAATCAGCCCCAGCATTTT
cdr3_aa: CSAGVLASNQPQHF

v_call: TRBV6-5
d_call: -
j_call: TRBJ2-1
clone_size: -
cdr3_nt: TGTGCCAGCAGTTATCACCGTCAACCCAATGAGCAGTTCTTC
cdr3_aa: CASSYHRQPNEQFF

v_call: TRBV5-1
d_call: -
j_call: TRBJ2-7
clone_size: few
cdr3_nt: TGCGCCAGCAGCTTGGATATCTACGAGCAGTACTTC
cdr3_aa: CASSLDIYEQYF

v_call: TRBV29-1
d_call: -
j_call: TRBJ1-1
clone_size: -
cdr3_nt: TGCAGCGTTGAAAGGGGGTTGAACACTGAAGCTTTCTTT
cdr3_aa: CSVERGLNTEAFF

v_call: TRBV5-6
d_call: -
j_call: TRBJ2-6
clone_size: -
cdr3_nt: TGTGCCAGCAGCGGGGTCTCTGGGGCCAACGTCCTGACTTTC
cdr3_aa: CASSGVSGANVLTF

v_call: TRBV7-9
d_call: -
j_call: TRBJ2-6
clone_size: few
cdr3_nt: TGTGCCAGCAGCTTGGGGGGAAGACAGGGATCGGGGGCCAACGTCCTGACTTTC
cdr3_aa: CASSLGGRQGSGANVLTF